The sequence of this T cell receptor beta chain was determined in a study of radiotherapy plus CTLA-4 blockade in lung cancer. This CDR3 contains 14 residues. Deletions cut 3 bases from V and 3 bases from J, with 12 bases between. CDR1 and CDR2 from the germline V gene are SGHDT and YYEEEE. The repertoire was sequenced with immunoSEQ multiplex PCR; TCRdb's copy has only in-frame clones and lacks some. The sample includes approximately 35,000 clones, around 85% seen only once; the top ten take about 5.6%. Sequences were derived from peripheral blood, sampled from a patient treated with radiotherapy plus ipilimumab. The chain has TRBV5-6 and TRBJ1-1; D remains unclear. This TCR was sampled from a human donor with non-small cell lung cancer who had stable disease on radiotherapy plus ipilimumab. The CDR3 protein is CASSSPLVDTEAFF. In DNA form, the CDR3 reads TGTGCCAGCAGCTCGCCACTGGTAGACACTGAAGCTTTCTTT.